The 17 T cell receptor beta chains below were found in one sample sequenced in a study of siplizumab effects on memory and regulatory T cells. Method: immunoSEQ multiplex PCR; TCRdb's copy keeps in-frame clones and lacks some. The data contain roughly 110,000 clones, over 85% of them singletons. Source material: non-Treg CD4+ T cells sorted from blood. Receptors originate from a human donor in good health.

The CDR3 spells CASRGLAGGTDTQYF. The CDR3 nucleotides read TGCGCCAGCAGAGGACTAGCGGGGGGCACAGATACGCAGTATTTT. This rearrangement joins TRBV5-1 to TRBJ2-3, with 13 bases identical to TRBD2. The CDR3 totals 15 residues. V lost 5 bases to trimming and J lost 1 base; unmatched junction nucleotides: 1. CDR1 and CDR2 from the germline V gene are SGHRS and YFSETQ. The whole variable domain, remainder taken from reference TRBV5-1 and TRBJ2-3, is KAGVTQTPRYLIKTRGQQVTLSCSPISGHRSVSWYQQTPGQGLQFLFEYFSETQRNKGNFPGRFSGRQFSNSRSEMNVSTLELGDSALYLCASRGLAGGTDTQYFGPGTRLTVL.

The sample holds one count of this clone. The genes are TRBV5-8 and TRBJ2-5; D is tentatively TRBD1 or TRBD2 (6 bases each). The CDR3 extends over 15 amino acids. Germline lookup yields CDR1 SGHTS and CDR2 YDEGEE. Trimming stripped 4 bases from V and 5 bases from J, with 18 bases between. This CDR3 is CASSRIGGPGETQYF. The CDR3 region has the DNA TGTGCCAGCAGCCGTATCGGGGGCCCCGGGGAGACCCAGTACTTC.

The chain is built from TRBV7-9 and TRBJ2-3; possible D gene TRBD1, 5 bases. The V gene lost 6 bases and the J gene lost 5 bases, with 9 bases spanning the gap. CDR1 SEHNR and CDR2 FQNEAQ come from the germline V gene (reference sequence). CDR3 length: 12 residues. CDR3 residues: CASSTGLDTQYF. Here the CDR3 DNA reads TGTGCCAGCAGTACAGGCCTAGATACGCAGTATTTT.

The rearrangement joins TRBV18 to TRBJ2-1; TRBD2 matches 15 bases. The CDR3 is 18 amino acids. The V gene's germline CDR1 is KGHSH and CDR2 LQKENI. The V segment lost 2 bases and the J segment 2 bases; nucleotides outside the gene matches: 4. The CDR3 loop reads CASSPGLAGGLPYNEQFF. In nucleotides, the CDR3 is TGTGCCAGCTCACCAGGACTAGCGGGGGGGCTGCCCTACAATGAGCAGTTCTTC.

This sequence joins TRBV19 and TRBJ1-1; D may be TRBD1 (6 bases). Germline V lookup: CDR1 LNHDA, CDR2 SQIVND (reference sequence). The V end was cut by 5 bases, the J end by 5 bases, with 15 bases between. The CDR3 runs 14 residues. The CDR3 DNA sequence: TGTGCCAGTAGTCCCCAGGGGCGCTCGACTGAAGCTTTCTTT. Protein product: CASSPQGRSTEAFF.

The genes are TRBV6-6 and TRBJ2-7, with TRBD1 matching over 9 bases. CDR1 and CDR2 (germline): MNHNY, SVGAGI (reference sequence). J was trimmed by 4 bases and V by 6 bases; bases with no gene match: 4. The CDR3 extends over 13 amino acids. The CDR3 DNA sequence: TGTGCCAGCAGCCTGGGACAGGGTTACGAGCAGTACTTC. Residues: CASSLGQGYEQYF.

The chain has TRBV6-6 and TRBJ2-7, with 8 bases matching TRBD2. The length of the CDR3 is 14 residues. V dropped 8 bases and J dropped 5; count of bases not matched to a gene: 11. Germline CDR1 is MNHNY and CDR2 is SVGAGI (reference sequence). The CDR3 is CASGNPGLANEQYF. In nucleotides, the CDR3 is TGTGCCAGCGGGAACCCCGGACTAGCAAACGAGCAGTACTTC.

This chain connects TRBV5-6 to TRBJ2-3, with 11 bases identical to TRBD1. CDR3 length equals 16 residues. V shed 4 bases, J shed 3 bases, and the junction held 7 bases outside the gene matches. CDR1 and CDR2 (germline): SGHDT, YYEEEE. The CDR3 DNA is TGTGCCAGCAGCCCGGGACAGGGGGACGGTACAGATACGCAGTATTTT. Protein: CASSPGQGDGTDTQYF.

V gene TRBV28 combines with J gene TRBJ2-5; a possible D gene is TRBD2 (6 bases). This CDR3 is built from 15 residues. Trimming shortened V by 2 bases and J by 7 bases, and 17 bases separated the two germline ends. In germline, CDR1 is MDHEN, CDR2 SYDVKM. The CDR3 nucleotides are TGTGCCAGCAGTTTAGGGAGGCGGGGACTTGGGACCCAGTACTTC. This codes for CASSLGRRGLGTQYF.

The chain joins TRBV10-1 to TRBJ1-1; TRBD1 might be the D (6 bases). Germline CDR1 and CDR2: WNHNN and SYGVQD (reference sequence). The length of the CDR3 is 13 residues. This CDR3 reads CATTGGGNTEAFF. The DNA of the CDR3 is TGCGCAACAACGGGGGGGGGCAACACTGAAGCTTTCTTT.

The chain recombines TRBV20-1 with TRBJ2-1; the D is unclear. The CDR3 runs to 11 residues. Trimming pared 3 bases from V and 4 bases from J, leaving 4 bases between. Germline assignment: CDR1 DFQATT and CDR2 SNEGSKA (reference sequence). The CDR3 DNA reads TGCAGTGCTAGCCGGTACAATGAGCAGTTCTTC. It yields the protein CSASRYNEQFF.

V usage is TRBV7-3 and J usage is TRBJ2-2, with D perhaps matching TRBD1 (6 bases). Germline CDR1 SGHTA, CDR2 FQGTGA. This CDR3 has 16 amino acids. Deletions cut 0 bases from V and 7 bases from J, with 15 bases between. CDR3 bases: TGTGCCAGCAGCTTAACCCCCTCAGGGGTTAGCGGGGAGCTGTTTTTT. Encoded protein: CASSLTPSGVSGELFF. The complete variable domain, with remaining parts taken from reference TRBV7-3 and TRBJ2-2, reads GAGVSQTPSNKVTEKGKYVELRCDPISGHTALYWYRQSLGQGPEFLIYFQGTGAADDSGLPNDRFFAVRPEGSVSTLKIQRTERGDSAVYLCASSLTPSGVSGELFFGEGSRLTVL.

The V gene is TRBV28, the J gene TRBJ2-7, with D maybe TRBD1 (5 bases). V dropped 11 bases and J dropped 0 bases, with 20 bases sitting between them. Germline V lookup: CDR1 MDHEN, CDR2 SYDVKM. CDR3 size: 15 residues. CDR3 sequence reads: CAGKLTSGPSYEQYF. In nucleotides, the CDR3 is TGTGCCGGGAAGCTGACCTCAGGGCCCTCCTACGAGCAGTACTTC.

This chain uses TRBV6-1 with TRBJ1-5; 8 bases are a match to TRBD1. Per germline, CDR1 MNHNS and CDR2 SASEGT. Trimming removed 10 bases from V and 7 bases from J; junction bases left unmatched: 15. The CDR3 spans 15 residues. The DNA for the CDR3 is TGTGCCACCAGACAGGGGCCGAGTTTCACCCAGCCCCAGCATTTT. Its translation is CATRQGPSFTQPQHF.

This chain joins TRBV15 and TRBJ2-3; D could derive from TRBD1 or TRBD2 (5 bases each). CDR1 and CDR2 from the germline V gene are LNHNV and YYDKDF (reference sequence). Trimming pared 3 bases from V and 4 bases from J, leaving 17 bases between. The CDR3 consists of 16 residues. In nucleotides, the CDR3 is TGTGCCACCAGCAGGGCCGGGGCCATGAGGGCAGATACGCAGTATTTT. Translated, it gives CATSRAGAMRADTQYF.

V usage is TRBV6-6 and J usage is TRBJ2-7, with 7 bases that match TRBD1. V gave up 6 bases and J gave up 7 bases; unmatched junction bases: 15. The CDR3 spans 15 residues. CDR1 and CDR2 (germline): MNHNY, SVGAGI (reference sequence). The CDR3 here is CASRLDRERAWEQYF. CDR3 in DNA: TGTGCCAGCAGATTAGACAGGGAGAGGGCATGGGAGCAGTACTTC.

The chain recombines TRBV7-2 with TRBJ2-3; D is undetermined. This CDR3 has 13 residues. Between the trimmed V and J ends, which lost 5 bases and 3 bases, there was a span of 9 bases. The germline V gene has CDR1 SGHTA and CDR2 FQGNSA. DNA of the CDR3: TGTGCCAGCAGCCAGACGAGGACAGATACGCAGTATTTT. Residues: CASSQTRTDTQYF.